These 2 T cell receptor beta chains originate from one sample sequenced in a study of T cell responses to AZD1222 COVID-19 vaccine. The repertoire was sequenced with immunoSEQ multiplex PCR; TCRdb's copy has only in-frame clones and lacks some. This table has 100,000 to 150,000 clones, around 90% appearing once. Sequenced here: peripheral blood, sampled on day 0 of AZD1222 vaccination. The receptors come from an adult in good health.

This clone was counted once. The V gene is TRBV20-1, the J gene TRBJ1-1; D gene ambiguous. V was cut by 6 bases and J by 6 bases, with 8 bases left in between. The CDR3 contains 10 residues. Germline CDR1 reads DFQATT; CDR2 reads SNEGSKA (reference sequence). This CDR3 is CSAYQAEAFF. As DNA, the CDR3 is TGCAGTGCCTATCAAGCTGAAGCTTTCTTT.

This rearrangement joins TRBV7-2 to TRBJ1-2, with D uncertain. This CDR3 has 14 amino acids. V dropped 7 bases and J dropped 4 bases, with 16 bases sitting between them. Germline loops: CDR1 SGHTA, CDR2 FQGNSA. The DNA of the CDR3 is TGTGCCAGCACCGACTTTCCGGTGATCTATGGCTACACCTTC. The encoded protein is CASTDFPVIYGYTF.